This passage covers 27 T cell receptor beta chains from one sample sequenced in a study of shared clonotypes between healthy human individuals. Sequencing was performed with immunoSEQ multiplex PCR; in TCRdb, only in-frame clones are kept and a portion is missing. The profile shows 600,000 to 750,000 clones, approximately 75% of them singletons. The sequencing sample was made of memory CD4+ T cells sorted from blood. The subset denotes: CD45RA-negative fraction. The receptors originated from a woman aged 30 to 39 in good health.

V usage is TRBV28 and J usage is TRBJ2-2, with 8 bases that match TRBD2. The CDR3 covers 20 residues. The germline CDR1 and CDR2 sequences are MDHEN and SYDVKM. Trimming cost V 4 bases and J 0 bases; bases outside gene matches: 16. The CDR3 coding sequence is TGTGCCAGCAGTTACCCACCCCCCTTTAGCGGGACGCCGAACACCGGGGAGCTGTTTTTT. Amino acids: CASSYPPPFSGTPNTGELFF.

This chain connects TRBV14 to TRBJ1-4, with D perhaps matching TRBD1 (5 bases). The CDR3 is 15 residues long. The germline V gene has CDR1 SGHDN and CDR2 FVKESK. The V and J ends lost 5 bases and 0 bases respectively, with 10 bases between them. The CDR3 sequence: CASSYDSSTNEKLFF. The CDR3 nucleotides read TGTGCCAGCAGCTATGACAGCTCAACTAATGAAAAACTGTTTTTT.

The CDR3 reads CASSYSWQVNTEAFF. CDR3 in DNA: TGTGCCAGCAGTTACTCGTGGCAAGTGAACACTGAAGCTTTCTTT. J is TRBJ1-1 and V is TRBV6-5; D gene unclear. The CDR3 sequence is 15 residues long. V lost 0 bases, J lost 0 bases, and 8 bases lay in between. Germline values: CDR1 MNHEY, CDR2 SVGAGI.

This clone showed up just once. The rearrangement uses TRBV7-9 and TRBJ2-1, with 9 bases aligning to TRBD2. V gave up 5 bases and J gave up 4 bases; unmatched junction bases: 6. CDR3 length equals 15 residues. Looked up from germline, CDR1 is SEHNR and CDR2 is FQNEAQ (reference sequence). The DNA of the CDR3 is TGTGCCAGCAGCGACCCGGGACTAGCTTACAATGAGCAGTTCTTC. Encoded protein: CASSDPGLAYNEQFF.

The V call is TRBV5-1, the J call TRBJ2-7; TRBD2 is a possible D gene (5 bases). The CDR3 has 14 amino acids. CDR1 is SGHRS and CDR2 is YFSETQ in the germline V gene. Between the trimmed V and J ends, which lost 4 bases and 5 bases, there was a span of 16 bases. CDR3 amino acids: CASSRRAGLDEQYF. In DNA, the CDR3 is TGCGCCAGCAGCCGAAGGGCGGGCCTCGACGAGCAGTACTTC.

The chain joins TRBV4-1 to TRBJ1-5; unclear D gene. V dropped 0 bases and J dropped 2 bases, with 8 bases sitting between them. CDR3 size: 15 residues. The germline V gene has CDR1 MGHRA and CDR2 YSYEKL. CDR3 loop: CASSQDWQGNQPQHF. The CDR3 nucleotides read TGCGCCAGCAGCCAAGACTGGCAGGGCAATCAGCCCCAGCATTTT.

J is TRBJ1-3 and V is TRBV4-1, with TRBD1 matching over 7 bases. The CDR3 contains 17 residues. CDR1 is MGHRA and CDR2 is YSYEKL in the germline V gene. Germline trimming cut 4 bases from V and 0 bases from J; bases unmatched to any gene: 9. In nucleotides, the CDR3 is TGCGCCAGCAGCCCCGGACCGGGACAGAGCTCTGGAAACACCATATATTTT. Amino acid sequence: CASSPGPGQSSGNTIYF.

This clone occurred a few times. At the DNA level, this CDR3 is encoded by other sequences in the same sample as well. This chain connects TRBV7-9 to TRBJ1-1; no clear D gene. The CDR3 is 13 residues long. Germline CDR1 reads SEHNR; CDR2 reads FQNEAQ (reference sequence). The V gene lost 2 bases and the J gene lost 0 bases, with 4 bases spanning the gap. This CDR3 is CASSLTVNTEAFF. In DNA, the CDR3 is TGTGCCAGCAGCTTAACGGTGAACACTGAAGCTTTCTTT.

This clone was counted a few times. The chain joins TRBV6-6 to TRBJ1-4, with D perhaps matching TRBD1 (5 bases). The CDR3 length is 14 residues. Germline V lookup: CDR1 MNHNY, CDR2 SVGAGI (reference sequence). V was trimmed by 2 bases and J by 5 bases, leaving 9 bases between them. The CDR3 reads CASSYQGINEKLFF. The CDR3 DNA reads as TGTGCCAGCAGTTACCAGGGTATAAATGAAAAACTGTTTTTT.

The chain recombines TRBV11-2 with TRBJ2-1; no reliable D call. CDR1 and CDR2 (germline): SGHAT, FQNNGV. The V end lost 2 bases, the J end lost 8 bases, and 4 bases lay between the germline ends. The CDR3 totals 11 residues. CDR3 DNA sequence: TGTGCCAGCAGCTTATTTCATGAGCAGTTCTTC. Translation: CASSLFHEQFF.

DNA of the CDR3: TGTGCCAGCAGTACCCCCCCTGAGCAGTTCTTC. Its protein is CASSTPPEQFF. This chain links TRBV28 with TRBJ2-1; D is unresolved. Germline-derived CDR1 and CDR2 are MDHEN and SYDVKM. The V and J ends lost 5 bases and 9 bases respectively, with 8 bases between them. CDR3 length: 11 amino acids.

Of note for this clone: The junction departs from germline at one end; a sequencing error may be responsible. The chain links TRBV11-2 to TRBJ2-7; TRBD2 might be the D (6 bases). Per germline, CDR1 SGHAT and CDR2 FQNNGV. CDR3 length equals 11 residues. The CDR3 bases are TGTGCCAGCAGCTCCTCCGGGACTCCTTTCTTC. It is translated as CASSSSGTPFF.

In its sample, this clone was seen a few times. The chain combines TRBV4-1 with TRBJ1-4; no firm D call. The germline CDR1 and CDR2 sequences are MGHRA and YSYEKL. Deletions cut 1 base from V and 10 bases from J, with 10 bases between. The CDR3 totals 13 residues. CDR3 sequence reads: CASSQGVGRKLFF. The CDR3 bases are TGCGCCAGCAGCCAAGGAGTAGGGCGAAAACTGTTTTTT.

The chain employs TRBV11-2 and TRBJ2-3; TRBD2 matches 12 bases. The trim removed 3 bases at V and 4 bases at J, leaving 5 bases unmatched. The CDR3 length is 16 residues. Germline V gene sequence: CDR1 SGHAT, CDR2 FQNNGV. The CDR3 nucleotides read TGTGCCAGCAGCTTGGAAAGACTAGCGGGAGCAGATACGCAGTATTTT. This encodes CASSLERLAGADTQYF.

The CDR3 here is CASSLEGVRTEAFF. DNA for the CDR3: TGCGCCAGCAGCTTGGAGGGGGTGCGGACTGAAGCTTTCTTT. V usage is TRBV5-1 and J usage is TRBJ1-1, with D possibly TRBD1 on 6 matching bases. Trimming left V 0 bases short and J 5 bases short, with 11 bases between. CDR1 is SGHRS, CDR2 YFSETQ, per germline. This CDR3 is built from 14 residues.

The CDR3 DNA reads as TGTGCCAGCAGCTTAGAGGGACTAGCCCATCGGAGGCAGTTCTTC. This gives the protein CASSLEGLAHRRQFF. The chain employs TRBV7-2 and TRBJ2-1; TRBD2 matches 9 bases. V was pared by 1 base and J by 12 bases, with 10 bases of the junction left unmatched. The germline V gene has CDR1 SGHTA and CDR2 FQGNSA. CDR3 length equals 15 residues. The entire variable domain, with the rest obtained from reference TRBV7-2 and TRBJ2-1, is as follows: GAGVSQSPSNKVTEKGKDVELRCDPISGHTALYWYRQSLGQGLEFLIYFQGNSAPDKSGLPSDRFSAERTGGSVSTLTIQRTQQEDSAVYLCASSLEGLAHRRQFFGPGTRLTVL.

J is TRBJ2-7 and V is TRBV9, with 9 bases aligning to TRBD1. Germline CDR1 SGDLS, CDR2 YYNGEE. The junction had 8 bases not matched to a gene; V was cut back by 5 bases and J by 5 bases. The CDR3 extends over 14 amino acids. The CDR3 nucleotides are TGTGCCAGCAGTGCCTCCGGGACAGGGAACGAGCAGTACTTC. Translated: CASSASGTGNEQYF.

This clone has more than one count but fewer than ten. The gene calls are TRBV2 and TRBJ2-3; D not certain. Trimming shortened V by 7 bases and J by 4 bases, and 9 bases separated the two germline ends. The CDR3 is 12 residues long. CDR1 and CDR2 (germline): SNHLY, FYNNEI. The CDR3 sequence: CASTRSSDTQYF. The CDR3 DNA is TGTGCCAGCACCCGCAGTTCAGATACGCAGTATTTT.

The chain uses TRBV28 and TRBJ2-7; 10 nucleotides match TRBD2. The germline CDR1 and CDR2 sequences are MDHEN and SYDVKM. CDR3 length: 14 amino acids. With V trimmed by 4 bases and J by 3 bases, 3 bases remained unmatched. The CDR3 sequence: CASSSSGSFYEQYF. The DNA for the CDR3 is TGTGCCAGCAGTTCTAGCGGGAGTTTCTACGAGCAGTACTTC.

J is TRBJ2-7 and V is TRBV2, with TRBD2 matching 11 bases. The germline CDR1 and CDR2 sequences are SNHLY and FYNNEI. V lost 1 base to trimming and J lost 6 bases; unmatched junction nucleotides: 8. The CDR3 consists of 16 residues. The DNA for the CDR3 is TGTGCCAGCAGTGAAGGTGGTAGCGGGAGGGCCGGCGAGCAGTACTTC. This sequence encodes CASSEGGSGRAGEQYF.

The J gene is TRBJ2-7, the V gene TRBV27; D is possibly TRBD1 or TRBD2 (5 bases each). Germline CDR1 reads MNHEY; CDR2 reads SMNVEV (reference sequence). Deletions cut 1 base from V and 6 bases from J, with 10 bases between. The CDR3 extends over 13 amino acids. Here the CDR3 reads CASSLYGGGEQYF. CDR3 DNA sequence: TGTGCCAGCAGTTTATACGGTGGGGGCGAGCAGTACTTC.

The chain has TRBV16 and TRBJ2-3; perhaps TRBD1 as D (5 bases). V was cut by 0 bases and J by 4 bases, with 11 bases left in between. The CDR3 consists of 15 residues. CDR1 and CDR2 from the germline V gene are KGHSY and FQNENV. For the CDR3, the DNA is TGTGCCAGCAGCCAATCCTCAGGGATCGCAGATACGCAGTATTTT. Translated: CASSQSSGIADTQYF.

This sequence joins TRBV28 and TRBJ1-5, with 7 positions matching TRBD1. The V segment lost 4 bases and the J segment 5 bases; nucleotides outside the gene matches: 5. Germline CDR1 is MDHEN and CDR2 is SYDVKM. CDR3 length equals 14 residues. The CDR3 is CASSSLRGDQPQHF. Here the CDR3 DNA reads TGTGCCAGCAGTTCTCTCAGGGGGGATCAGCCCCAGCATTTT.

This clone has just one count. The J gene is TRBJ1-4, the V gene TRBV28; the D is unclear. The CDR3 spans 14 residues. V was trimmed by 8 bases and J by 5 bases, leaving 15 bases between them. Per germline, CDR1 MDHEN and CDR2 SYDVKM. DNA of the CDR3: TGTGCCAGCGGTTCGGTAGCTTCGAATGAAAAACTGTTTTTT. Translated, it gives CASGSVASNEKLFF.

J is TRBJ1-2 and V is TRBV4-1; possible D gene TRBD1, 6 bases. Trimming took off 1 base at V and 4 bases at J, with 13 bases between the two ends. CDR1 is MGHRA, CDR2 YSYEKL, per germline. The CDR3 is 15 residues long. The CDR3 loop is CASSQVGGKGYGYTF. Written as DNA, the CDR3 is TGCGCCAGCAGCCAAGTGGGGGGCAAGGGCTATGGCTACACCTTC.

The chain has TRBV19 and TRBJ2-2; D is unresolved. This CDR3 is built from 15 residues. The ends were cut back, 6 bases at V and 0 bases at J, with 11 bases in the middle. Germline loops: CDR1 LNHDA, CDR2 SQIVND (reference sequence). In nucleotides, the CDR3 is TGTGCCAGTAGGGTCACGGAAGCGAACACCGGGGAGCTGTTTTTT. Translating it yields CASRVTEANTGELFF.

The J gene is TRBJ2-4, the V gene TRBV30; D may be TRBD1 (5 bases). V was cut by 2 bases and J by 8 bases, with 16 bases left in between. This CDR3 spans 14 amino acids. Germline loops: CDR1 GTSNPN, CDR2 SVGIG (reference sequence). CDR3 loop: CAWSPPPGQDIQYF. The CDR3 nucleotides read TGTGCCTGGAGTCCGCCCCCCGGACAAGACATTCAGTACTTC. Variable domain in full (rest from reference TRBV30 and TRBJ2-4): SQTIHQWPATLVQPVGSPLSLECTVEGTSNPNLYWYRQAAGRGLQLLFYSVGIGQISSEVPQNLSASRPQDRQFILSSKKLLLSDSGFYLCAWSPPPGQDIQYFGAGTRLSVL.